The rows below give T cell receptor beta chains drawn from one sample of a study of cytomegalovirus exposure and HLA in healthy donors. The table came from immunoSEQ multiplex PCR; TCRdb's copy has only in-frame clones and leaves some out. The sample holds approximately 150,000 clones, around 80% seen once. The sequencing input was PBMCs. The receptors come from a boy between 2 and 10 years old in good health and CMV-seronegative. CDR3s include the opening cysteine and the closing phenylalanine or tryptophan. D genes are given only for firm matches. Clone size, where shown, is once, few, many, or a class for clones that have expanded.

V: TRBV11-3
J: TRBJ2-7
size: .
D: TRBD1
CDR3: CASSNTGDQYF
DNA: TGTGCCAGCAGTAACACAGGGGATCAGTACTTC

V: TRBV6-5
J: TRBJ2-7
size: .
D: TRBD1
CDR3: CASSTPGQGRSEQYF
DNA: TGTGCCAGCAGTACGCCGGGACAGGGGAGATCCGAGCAGTACTTC

V: TRBV21-1
J: TRBJ2-3
size: .
D: .
CDR3: CARTSGRTDTQYF
DNA: TGTGCCAGGACTAGCGGGAGAACAGATACGCAGTATTTT

V: TRBV4-1
J: TRBJ2-1
size: once
D: TRBD1
CDR3: CASSRGPMGTGRVDEQFF
DNA: TGCGCCAGCAGCCGTGGCCCGATGGGGACAGGGAGGGTCGATGAGCAGTTCTTC

V: TRBV10-3
J: TRBJ2-3
size: .
D: TRBD2
CDR3: CAISARTGTRNTDTQYF
DNA: TGTGCCATCAGTGCCCGGACCGGGACTAGGAACACAGATACGCAGTATTTT

V: TRBV4-2
J: TRBJ2-1
size: .
D: .
CDR3: CASSQDLRGVGYNEQFF
DNA: TGTGCCAGCAGCCAAGATCTCAGGGGAGTCGGCTACAATGAGCAGTTCTTC

V: TRBV30
J: TRBJ2-7
size: .
D: TRBD1
CDR3: CAWRIIAGTGEAYEQYF
DNA: TGTGCCTGGAGAATAATCGCCGGGACAGGGGAGGCCTACGAGCAGTACTTC

V: TRBV10-3
J: TRBJ1-5
size: few
D: .
CDR3: CAISARDTDNQPQHF
DNA: TGTGCCATCAGTGCCAGAGACACGGACAATCAGCCCCAGCATTTT

V: TRBV28
J: TRBJ1-4
size: .
D: .
CDR3: CASSLSEGGKLFF
DNA: TGTGCCAGCAGTTTATCGGAGGGAGGGAAACTGTTTTTT

V: TRBV2
J: TRBJ2-7
size: .
D: TRBD1
CDR3: CASRPRDRYYEQYF
DNA: TGTGCCAGCAGGCCCCGGGACAGATACTACGAGCAGTACTTC